The text below deals with one T cell receptor (beta chain). The data stem from a study of cytomegalovirus exposure and HLA in healthy donors. The V end lost 5 bases, the J end lost 8 bases, and 16 bases lay between the germline ends. The germline gives CDR1 SGHAT, CDR2 FQNNGV. This CDR3 comprises 14 residues. PCR amplification relied on 60 Vbeta primers (plus 13 Jbeta primers). Sequencing was performed with immunoSEQ multiplex PCR; in TCRdb, only in-frame clones are kept and a portion is missing. The data hold about 110,000 clones, with roughly 74% observed a single time. This chain joins TRBV11-2 and TRBJ2-1; no reliable D call. Input material: PBMCs. The TCR comes from a man aged 40-50 years in good health and CMV-seronegative. The DNA of the CDR3 is TGTGCCAGCAGCCTTGGGCCTGGGTCGGATGAGCAGTTCTTC. This sequence encodes CASSLGPGSDEQFF.